This T cell receptor beta chain was recorded in a study of shared clonotypes between healthy human individuals. Study-wide results and caveats: Naive subsets tended to show greater estimated richness than memory subsets.

The assay was immunoSEQ multiplex PCR, and TCRdb's table has in-frame clones only and misses some. The profile shows around 940,000 clones, approximately 80% of them singletons. The donors were adults (healthy and HIV-negative) with no recent acute infections or vaccinations. For this clone: Its antigen is currently unknown.

The sequenced material came from memory CD4+ T cells sorted from blood. The subset is: CD45RA-negative fraction. The clonotype comes from a man between 18 and 29 years old in good health.

The CDR3 DNA follows: TGTGCCAGCAGTTCGGGGGGCGGGACTTTCTCCTACAATGAGCAGTTCTTC. It yields the protein CASSSGGGTFSYNEQFF. This rearrangement joins TRBV5-4 to TRBJ2-1; a weak D match, TRBD2 (7 bases). The CDR3 contains 17 residues. Germline V gene lookup returns CDR1 SGHNT and CDR2 YYREEE (reference sequence). Trimming left V 5 bases short and J 0 bases short, with 18 bases between.